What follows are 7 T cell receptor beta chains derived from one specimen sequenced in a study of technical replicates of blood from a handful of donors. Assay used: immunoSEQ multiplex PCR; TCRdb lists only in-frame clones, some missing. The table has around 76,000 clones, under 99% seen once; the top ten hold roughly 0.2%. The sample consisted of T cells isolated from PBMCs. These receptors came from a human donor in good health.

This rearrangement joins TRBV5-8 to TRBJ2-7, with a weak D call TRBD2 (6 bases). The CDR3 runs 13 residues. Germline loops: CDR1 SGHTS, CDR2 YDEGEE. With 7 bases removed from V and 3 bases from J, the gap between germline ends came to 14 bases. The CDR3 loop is CASRGKVDYEQYF. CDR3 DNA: TGTGCCAGCCGGGGGAAGGTAGACTACGAGCAGTACTTC.

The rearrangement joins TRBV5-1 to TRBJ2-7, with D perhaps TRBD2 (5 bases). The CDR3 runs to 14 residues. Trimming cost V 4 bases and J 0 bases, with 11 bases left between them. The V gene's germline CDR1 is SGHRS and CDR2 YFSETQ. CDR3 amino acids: CASSPRGGSYEQYF. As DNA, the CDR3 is TGCGCCAGCAGCCCCCGGGGTGGCTCCTACGAGCAGTACTTC. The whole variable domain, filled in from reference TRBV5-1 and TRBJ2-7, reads KAGVTQTPRYLIKTRGQQVTLSCSPISGHRSVSWYQQTPGQGLQFLFEYFSETQRNKGNFPGRFSGRQFSNSRSEMNVSTLELGDSALYLCASSPRGGSYEQYFGPGTRLTVT.

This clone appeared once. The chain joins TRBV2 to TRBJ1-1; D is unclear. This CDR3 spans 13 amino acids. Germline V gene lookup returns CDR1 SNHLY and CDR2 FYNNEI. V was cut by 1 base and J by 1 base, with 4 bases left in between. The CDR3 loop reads CASSEDGNTEAFF. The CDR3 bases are TGTGCCAGCAGTGAAGACGGGAACACTGAAGCTTTCTTT.

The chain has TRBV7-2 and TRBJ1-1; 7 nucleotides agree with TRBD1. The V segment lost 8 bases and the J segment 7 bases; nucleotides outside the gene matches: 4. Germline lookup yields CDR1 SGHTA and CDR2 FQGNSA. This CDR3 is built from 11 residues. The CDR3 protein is CASVGGFEAFF. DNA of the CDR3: TGTGCCAGCGTAGGGGGCTTTGAAGCTTTCTTT.

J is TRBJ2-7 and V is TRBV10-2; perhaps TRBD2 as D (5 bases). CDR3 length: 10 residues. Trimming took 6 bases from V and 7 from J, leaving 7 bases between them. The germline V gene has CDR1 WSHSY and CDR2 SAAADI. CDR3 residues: CASSRGEQYF. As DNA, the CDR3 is TGCGCCAGCAGCCGGGGAGAGCAGTACTTC.

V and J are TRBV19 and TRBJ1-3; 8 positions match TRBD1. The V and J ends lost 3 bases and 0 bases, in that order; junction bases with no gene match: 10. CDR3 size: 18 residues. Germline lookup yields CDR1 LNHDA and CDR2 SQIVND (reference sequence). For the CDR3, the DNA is TGTGCCAGTAGTATTCGACAGGGGACTTACAACTCTGGAAACACCATATATTTT. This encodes CASSIRQGTYNSGNTIYF.

The CDR3 reads CASSQGLAGSYEQYF. The CDR3 DNA follows: TGTGCCAGCAGCCAAGGACTAGCGGGCTCCTACGAGCAGTACTTC. The chain carries TRBV4-2 and TRBJ2-7; 10 bases fit TRBD2. Germline V CDR1 and CDR2: LGHNA, YNFKEQ. The length of the CDR3 is 15 residues. The V gene end was trimmed by 1 base and the J gene end by 0 bases; junction bases not matched to a gene: 0.